This T cell receptor (beta chain) stems from a study of graft-versus-host responses after intestinal transplantation. About this clone: Its antigen is unidentified.

Assay used: immunoSEQ multiplex PCR; TCRdb lists only in-frame clones, some missing. This sample yields around 100,000 clones, of which 91% are seen a single time; under 0.2% belongs to the top ten. The CDR3 is made up of 14 amino acids. Unmatched junction bases numbered 5, after V lost 6 bases and J lost 3 bases. Germline V lookup: CDR1 SNHLY, CDR2 FYNNEI. The TCR originated in a human donor who was the organ donor for an intestinal transplant. The gene calls are TRBV2 and TRBJ2-1, with 7 bases that match TRBD1. The sequencing here drew on unstimulated CD4+ T cells sorted from spleen or lymph node cells, taken before transplant. CDR3 region: CASRRGQSYNEQFF. As DNA, the CDR3 is TGTGCCAGCAGGAGGGGACAGAGCTACAATGAGCAGTTCTTC.